The 24 T cell receptor beta chains below come from one sample, sequenced in a study of shared clonotypes between healthy human individuals. Using immunoSEQ multiplex PCR, the repertoire was profiled, and TCRdb retains in-frame clones only, with some absent. Of approximately 980,000 clones detected, over 60% appear once; the ten largest clones hold around 1.4%. The sample was memory CD4+ T cells sorted from blood. Noted subset: CD45RA-negative fraction. Source of these receptors: a young man in good health.

The chain joins TRBV28 to TRBJ1-2; D is possibly TRBD1 (6 bases). The CDR3 spans 16 residues. Germline V CDR1 and CDR2: MDHEN, SYDVKM. Trimming took off 6 bases at V and 4 bases at J, with 21 bases between the two ends. The CDR3 nucleotides read TGTGCCAGCAGGGTACCGACAGGAGTGCTTAGCTATGGCTACACCTTC. It specifies CASRVPTGVLSYGYTF.

This chain connects TRBV18 to TRBJ2-3; either TRBD1 or TRBD2 may fit D (6 bases each). In germline, CDR1 is KGHSH, CDR2 LQKENI. The CDR3 contains 16 residues. Trimming cost V 5 bases and J 1 base, with 16 bases left between them. The CDR3 sequence: CASSSFGGGGTDTQYF. The DNA of the CDR3 is TGTGCCAGCTCATCCTTTGGGGGCGGGGGCACAGATACGCAGTATTTT.

This clone was recorded once. In DNA, the CDR3 is TGTGCCTGGAGTAACACAGGGATCTATGGCTACACCTTC. Translation: CAWSNTGIYGYTF. The V and J genes are TRBV30 and TRBJ1-2; possible D gene TRBD1, 6 bases. V lost 2 bases and J lost 4, with 11 bases in between. There are 13 residues in the CDR3. Germline V gene lookup returns CDR1 GTSNPN and CDR2 SVGIG (reference sequence).

The chain joins TRBV28 to TRBJ1-1; D perhaps matches TRBD1 (6 bases). Trimming removed 5 bases from V and 1 base from J, with 14 bases in between. The CDR3 sequence is 15 residues long. Germline assignment: CDR1 MDHEN and CDR2 SYDVKM. CDR3 protein: CASSKARGQNTEAFF. The DNA for the CDR3 is TGTGCCAGCAGTAAGGCCAGGGGCCAGAACACTGAAGCTTTCTTT.

The V call is TRBV27, the J call TRBJ2-7; D is undetermined. This CDR3 comprises 14 residues. The germline CDR1 and CDR2 sequences are MNHEY and SMNVEV (reference sequence). The V and J ends lost 2 bases and 2 bases respectively, with 10 bases between them. CDR3 residues: CASSLRASTYEQYF. The CDR3 DNA reads as TGTGCCAGCAGTTTAAGGGCCAGTACCTACGAGCAGTACTTC.

The chain links TRBV6-5 to TRBJ2-1; 8 bases line up with TRBD2. Germline V CDR1 and CDR2: MNHEY, SVGAGI. CDR3 length equals 14 residues. V trimming: 10 bases; J trimming: 8 bases; junction bases outside the gene matches: 13. DNA of the CDR3: TGTGCCACCCCAGGCCTAGCGGGTTCGGATGAGCAGTTCTTC. Translating it yields CATPGLAGSDEQFF.

This chain uses TRBV6-6 with TRBJ1-5; D is unresolved. The V gene lost 4 bases and the J gene lost 8 bases, with 12 bases spanning the gap. The CDR3 runs to 13 residues. In germline, CDR1 is MNHNY, CDR2 SVGAGI (reference sequence). The CDR3 DNA is TGTGCCAGCAGTTCCTACCCAATTGAGCCCCAGCATTTT. It codes for CASSSYPIEPQHF.

The chain has TRBV6-6 and TRBJ1-4, with D uncertain. This CDR3 comprises 15 residues. From germline, CDR1 is MNHNY and CDR2 SVGAGI (reference sequence). V was clipped by 0 bases and J by 10 bases, with 15 bases between them. The CDR3, as DNA: TGTGCCAGCAGTTACTCGAGCACCTCTCTTGGAAAACTGTTTTTT. It yields the protein CASSYSSTSLGKLFF.

This clone was detected only once. V gene TRBV27 combines with J gene TRBJ1-6; D possibly corresponds to TRBD1 (5 bases). Trimming took off 6 bases at V and 3 bases at J, with 12 bases between the two ends. Germline V gene lookup returns CDR1 MNHEY and CDR2 SMNVEV (reference sequence). This CDR3 is 15 amino acids long. The DNA of the CDR3 is TGTGCCAGCAGCCCCCAGAGGGGCTATAATTCACCCCTCCACTTT. It translates to CASSPQRGYNSPLHF.

The chain employs TRBV2 and TRBJ1-3, with no clear D. With 5 bases removed from V and 6 bases from J, the gap between germline ends came to 5 bases. This CDR3 has 11 amino acids. The germline V gene has CDR1 SNHLY and CDR2 FYNNEI. The CDR3 sequence: CASSLVNTIYF. CDR3 bases: TGTGCCAGCAGTTTGGTAAACACCATATATTTT. The whole variable domain, filled in from reference TRBV2 and TRBJ1-3, reads EPEVTQTPSHQVTQMGQEVILRCVPISNHLYFYWYRQILGQKVEFLVSFYNNEISEKSEIFDDQFSVERPDGSNFTLKIRSTKLEDSAMYFCASSLVNTIYFGEGSWLTVV.

The chain uses TRBV10-3 and TRBJ1-2, with 7 bases that match TRBD1. This CDR3 comprises 14 residues. With 6 bases clipped from V and 6 bases from J, the junction kept 10 bases outside the gene matches. Germline CDR1 reads ENHRY; CDR2 reads SYGVKD. The DNA of the CDR3 is TGTGCCATCAGCCAACAGGGGAGTCTCGATGGCTACACCTTC. Translation: CAISQQGSLDGYTF.

V and J are TRBV7-2 and TRBJ2-5; TRBD2 might be the D (6 bases). The CDR3 consists of 15 residues. The V gene lost 4 bases and the J gene lost 5 bases, with 17 bases spanning the gap. CDR1 SGHTA and CDR2 FQGNSA come from the germline V gene. In DNA form, the CDR3 reads TGTGCCAGCAGCTCCACTAGCACCCAATCCGAGACCCAGTACTTC. Protein: CASSSTSTQSETQYF.

The V and J genes are TRBV6-1 and TRBJ2-7; TRBD1 aligns across 7 bases. This CDR3 has 14 amino acids. V shed 2 bases, J shed 5 bases, and the junction held 6 bases outside the gene matches. The germline gives CDR1 MNHNS, CDR2 SASEGT. The CDR3 coding sequence is TGTGCCAGCAGTGAAAGGGGGCGCATAAACGAGCAGTACTTC. Its protein product is CASSERGRINEQYF.

The rearrangement uses TRBV2 and TRBJ1-5, with TRBD1 matching over 9 bases. The CDR3 has 16 residues. Germline lookup yields CDR1 SNHLY and CDR2 FYNNEI. V was clipped by 4 bases and J by 2 bases; unmatched bases: 6. CDR3 sequence reads: CASSGRQGVGNQPQHF. DNA for the CDR3: TGTGCCAGCAGTGGAAGACAGGGGGTAGGCAATCAGCCCCAGCATTTT.

This clone was picked up one time. The chain uses TRBV6-6 and TRBJ2-5; D call uncertain. Per germline, CDR1 MNHNY and CDR2 SVGAGI (reference sequence). This CDR3 is 12 amino acids long. V was trimmed by 5 bases and J by 5 bases, leaving 9 bases between them. The CDR3 loop is CASSRIPETQYF. CDR3 nucleotides: TGTGCCAGCAGTCGAATTCCCGAGACCCAGTACTTC.

This clone was found a few times. The chain has TRBV5-4 and TRBJ1-2, with no clear D. CDR3 length: 13 amino acids. In germline, CDR1 is SGHNT, CDR2 YYREEE (reference sequence). The V end lost 2 bases, the J end lost 3 bases, and 8 bases lay between the germline ends. CDR3 in DNA: TGTGCCAGCAGCTTCGCGTTAGACTATGGCTACACCTTC. It specifies CASSFALDYGYTF.

The chain has TRBV6-5 and TRBJ1-2; maybe TRBD1 (5 bases). This CDR3 region has 14 residues. The V gene lost 2 bases and the J gene lost 5 bases, with 12 bases spanning the gap. CDR1 MNHEY and CDR2 SVGAGI come from the germline V gene. This CDR3 reads CASSYGSGGYGYTF. In nucleotides, the CDR3 is TGTGCCAGCAGTTACGGGTCGGGGGGATATGGCTACACCTTC.

The chain recombines TRBV30 with TRBJ2-4; D gene unclear. This CDR3 is 14 amino acids long. The V gene lost 1 base and the J gene lost 2 bases, with 9 bases spanning the gap. CDR1 and CDR2 from the germline V gene are GTSNPN and SVGIG (reference sequence). CDR3: CAWSGQNSKNIQYF. The CDR3 DNA reads TGTGCCTGGAGTGGGCAGAATTCCAAAAACATTCAGTACTTC.

The chain has TRBV10-1 and TRBJ2-2; D uncertain. The V gene's germline CDR1 is WNHNN and CDR2 SYGVQD (reference sequence). V lost 3 bases and J lost 4, with 3 bases in between. The CDR3 loop spans 12 amino acids. CDR3 DNA sequence: TGCGCCAGCAGTGAAATCACCGGGGAGCTGTTTTTT. Its protein product is CASSEITGELFF.

The J gene is TRBJ2-7, the V gene TRBV28, with D possibly being TRBD2 (5 bases). The V end was cut by 5 bases, the J end by 2 bases, with 10 bases between. CDR3 length: 13 amino acids. Germline CDR1 and CDR2: MDHEN and SYDVKM. CDR3 loop: CASSPGSAYEQYF. Here the CDR3 DNA reads TGTGCCAGCAGTCCGGGGTCTGCCTACGAGCAGTACTTC.

The chain carries TRBV6-1 and TRBJ2-2; no clear D. The V gene lost 2 bases and the J gene lost 6 bases, with 13 bases spanning the gap. This CDR3 spans 15 amino acids. Germline assignment: CDR1 MNHNS and CDR2 SASEGT. The chain's CDR3 is CASSEHGNVPGELFF. The CDR3 DNA sequence: TGTGCCAGCAGTGAACACGGCAACGTCCCCGGGGAGCTGTTTTTT.

This rearrangement joins TRBV11-1 to TRBJ1-4; a weak D match, TRBD1 (5 bases). Trimming shortened V by 5 bases and J by 0 bases, and 16 bases separated the two germline ends. The CDR3 length is 17 residues. Germline-derived CDR1 and CDR2 are SGHAT and FQDESV (reference sequence). For the CDR3, the DNA is TGTGCCAGCAGCGTGGGGAGGACATTTGCAACTAATGAAAAACTGTTTTTT. As protein: CASSVGRTFATNEKLFF.

The rearrangement joins TRBV11-2 to TRBJ2-1, with TRBD2 matching 10 bases. This CDR3 region has 18 residues. The germline V gene has CDR1 SGHAT and CDR2 FQNNGV. The V and J ends lost 0 bases and 3 bases, in that order; junction bases with no gene match: 8. In DNA, the CDR3 is TGTGCCAGCAGCTTAGATTCAATGAGCGGGGGGGGCTACAATGAGCAGTTCTTC. Translated, it gives CASSLDSMSGGGYNEQFF.

The count of this clone is one. This chain uses TRBV10-3 with TRBJ1-2; D is possibly TRBD1 (5 bases). This CDR3 is built from 14 residues. Germline CDR1 and CDR2: ENHRY and SYGVKD. Deletions cut 3 bases from V and 1 base from J, with 9 bases between. CDR3 sequence: CAISDSQGNYGYTF. CDR3 coding DNA: TGTGCCATCAGTGACTCCCAGGGTAACTATGGCTACACCTTC.